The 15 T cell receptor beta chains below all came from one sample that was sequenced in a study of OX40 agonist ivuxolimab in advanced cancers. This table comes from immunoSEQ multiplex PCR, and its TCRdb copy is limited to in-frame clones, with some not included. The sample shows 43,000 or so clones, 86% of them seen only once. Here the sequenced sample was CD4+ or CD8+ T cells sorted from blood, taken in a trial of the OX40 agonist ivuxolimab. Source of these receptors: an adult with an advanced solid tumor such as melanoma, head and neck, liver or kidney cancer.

The CDR3 is CASSLAGLHEQYF. The CDR3 region has the DNA TGTGCCAGCAGTTTAGCAGGGTTGCACGAGCAGTACTTC. This chain connects TRBV28 to TRBJ2-7, with a weak D call TRBD1 (5 bases). V lost 2 bases to trimming and J lost 5 bases, with 10 bases between them. Germline-derived CDR1 and CDR2 are MDHEN and SYDVKM. There are 13 residues in the CDR3.

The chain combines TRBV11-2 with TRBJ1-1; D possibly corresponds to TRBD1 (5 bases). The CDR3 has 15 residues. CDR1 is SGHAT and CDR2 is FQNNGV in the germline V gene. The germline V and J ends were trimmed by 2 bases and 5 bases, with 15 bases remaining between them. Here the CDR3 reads CASSLSGTLGTEAFF. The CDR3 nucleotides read TGTGCCAGCAGCTTATCCGGGACCCTCGGGACTGAAGCTTTCTTT.

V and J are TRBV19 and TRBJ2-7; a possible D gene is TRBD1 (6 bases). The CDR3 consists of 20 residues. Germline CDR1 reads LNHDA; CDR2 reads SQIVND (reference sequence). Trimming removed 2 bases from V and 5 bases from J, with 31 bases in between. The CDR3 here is CASSIYRPGTGTVLTNEQYF. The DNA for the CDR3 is TGTGCCAGTAGTATATATCGACCGGGTACAGGGACGGTTTTGACGAACGAGCAGTACTTC. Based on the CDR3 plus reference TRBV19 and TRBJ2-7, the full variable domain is DGGITQSPKYLFRKEGQNVTLSCEQNLNHDAMYWYRQDPGQGLRLIYYSQIVNDFQKGDIAEGYSVSREKKESFPLTVTSAQKNPTAFYLCASSIYRPGTGTVLTNEQYFGPGTRLTVT.

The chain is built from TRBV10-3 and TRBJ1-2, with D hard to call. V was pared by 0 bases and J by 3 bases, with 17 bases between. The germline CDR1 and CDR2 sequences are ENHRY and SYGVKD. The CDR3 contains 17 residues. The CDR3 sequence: CAISESNSRQLYYGYTF. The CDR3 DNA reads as TGTGCCATCAGTGAGTCGAATAGCAGACAATTATACTATGGCTACACCTTC.

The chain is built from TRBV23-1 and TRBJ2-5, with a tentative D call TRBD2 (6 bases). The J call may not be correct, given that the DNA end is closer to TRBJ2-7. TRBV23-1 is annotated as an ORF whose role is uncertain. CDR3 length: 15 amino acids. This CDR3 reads CASSLGGPWAYEQYF. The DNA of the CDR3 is TGCGCCAGCAGTTTGGGAGGACCTTGGGCCTACGAGCAGTACTTC.

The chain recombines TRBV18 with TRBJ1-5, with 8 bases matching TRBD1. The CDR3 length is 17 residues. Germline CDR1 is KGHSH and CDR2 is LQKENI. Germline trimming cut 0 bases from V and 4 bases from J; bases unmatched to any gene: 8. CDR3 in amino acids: CASSPPPGQALNQPQHF. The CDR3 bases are TGTGCCAGCTCACCACCGCCGGGACAGGCCCTAAATCAGCCCCAGCATTTT.

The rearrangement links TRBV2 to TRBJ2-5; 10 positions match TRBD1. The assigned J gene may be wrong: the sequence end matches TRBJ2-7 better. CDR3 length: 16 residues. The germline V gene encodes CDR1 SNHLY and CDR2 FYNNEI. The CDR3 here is CASRFRTTGGSYEQYF. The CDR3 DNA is TGTGCCAGCCGTTTTCGAACGACAGGGGGCTCGTACGAGCAGTACTTC.

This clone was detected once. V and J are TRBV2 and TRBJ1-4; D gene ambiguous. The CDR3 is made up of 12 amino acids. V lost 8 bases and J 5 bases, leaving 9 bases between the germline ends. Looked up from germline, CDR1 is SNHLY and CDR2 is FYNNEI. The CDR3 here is CASGRVNEKLFF. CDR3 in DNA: TGTGCCAGCGGGAGGGTAAATGAAAAACTGTTTTTT.

DNA of the CDR3: TGTGCCAGCAGTGAGACGGGAACTAATGAAAAACTGTTTTTT. It yields the protein CASSETGTNEKLFF. The V call is TRBV2, the J call TRBJ1-4; D ambiguous. The CDR3 totals 14 residues. Between the trimmed V and J ends, which lost 3 bases and 1 base, there was a span of 6 bases. Germline loops: CDR1 SNHLY, CDR2 FYNNEI. Looking up the rest from reference TRBV2 and TRBJ1-4 gives the full variable domain: EPEVTQTPSHQVTQMGQEVILRCVPISNHLYFYWYRQILGQKVEFLVSFYNNEISEKSEIFDDQFSVERPDGSNFTLKIRSTKLEDSAMYFCASSETGTNEKLFFGSGTQLSVL.

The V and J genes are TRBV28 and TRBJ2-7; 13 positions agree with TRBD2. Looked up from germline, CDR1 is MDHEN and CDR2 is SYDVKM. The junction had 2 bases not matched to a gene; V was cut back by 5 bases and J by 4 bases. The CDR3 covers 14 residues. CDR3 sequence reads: CASSPGLAGYEQYF. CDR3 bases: TGTGCCAGCAGTCCGGGACTAGCGGGGTACGAGCAGTACTTC.

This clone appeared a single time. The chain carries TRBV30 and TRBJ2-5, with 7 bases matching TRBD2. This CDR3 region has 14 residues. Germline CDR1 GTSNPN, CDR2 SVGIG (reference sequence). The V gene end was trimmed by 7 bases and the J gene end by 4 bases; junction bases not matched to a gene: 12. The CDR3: CAYNPSGDGETQYF. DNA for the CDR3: TGTGCCTACAACCCCAGCGGGGACGGAGAGACCCAGTACTTC.

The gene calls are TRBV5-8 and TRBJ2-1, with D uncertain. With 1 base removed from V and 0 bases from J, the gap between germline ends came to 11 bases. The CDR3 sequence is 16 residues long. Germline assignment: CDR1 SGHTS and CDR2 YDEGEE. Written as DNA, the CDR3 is TGTGCCAGCAGCTTGCAAGCCAGTGGCTCCTACAATGAGCAGTTCTTC. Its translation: CASSLQASGSYNEQFF.

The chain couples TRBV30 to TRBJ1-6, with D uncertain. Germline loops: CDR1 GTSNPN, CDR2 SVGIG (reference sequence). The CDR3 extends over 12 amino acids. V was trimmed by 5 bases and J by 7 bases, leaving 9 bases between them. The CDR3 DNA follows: TGTGCCTGGTGGTCCGGGAATTCACCCCTCCACTTT. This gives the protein CAWWSGNSPLHF.

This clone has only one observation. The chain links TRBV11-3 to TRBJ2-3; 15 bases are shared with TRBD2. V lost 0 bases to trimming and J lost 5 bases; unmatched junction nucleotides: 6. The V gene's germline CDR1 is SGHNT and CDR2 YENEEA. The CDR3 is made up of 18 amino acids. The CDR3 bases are TGTGCCAGCAGCTTAGAAGGGACTAGCGGGGGGCAGGGAGATACGCAGTATTTT. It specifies CASSLEGTSGGQGDTQYF.

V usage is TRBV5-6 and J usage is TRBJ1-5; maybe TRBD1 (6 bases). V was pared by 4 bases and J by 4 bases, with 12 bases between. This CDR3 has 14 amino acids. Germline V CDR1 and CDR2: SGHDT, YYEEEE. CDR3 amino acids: CASSLGTRNQPQHF. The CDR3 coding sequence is TGTGCCAGCAGCCTCGGGACAAGAAATCAGCCCCAGCATTTT.